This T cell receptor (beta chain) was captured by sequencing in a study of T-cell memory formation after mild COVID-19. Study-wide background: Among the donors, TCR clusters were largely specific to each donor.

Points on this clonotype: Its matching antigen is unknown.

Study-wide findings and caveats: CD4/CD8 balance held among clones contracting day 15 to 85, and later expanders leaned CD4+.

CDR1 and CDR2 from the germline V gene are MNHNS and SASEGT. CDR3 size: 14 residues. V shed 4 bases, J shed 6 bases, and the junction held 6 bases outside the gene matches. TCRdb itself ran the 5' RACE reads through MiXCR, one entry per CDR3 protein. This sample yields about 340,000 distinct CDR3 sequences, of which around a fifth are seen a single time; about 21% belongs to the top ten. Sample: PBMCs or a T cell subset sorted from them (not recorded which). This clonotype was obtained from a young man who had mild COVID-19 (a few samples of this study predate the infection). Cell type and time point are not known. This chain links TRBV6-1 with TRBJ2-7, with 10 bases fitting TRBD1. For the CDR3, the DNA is TGTGCCAGCAGTGTGGACAGGGGGAGAGGCGAGCAGTACGTC. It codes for CASSVDRGRGEQYV.